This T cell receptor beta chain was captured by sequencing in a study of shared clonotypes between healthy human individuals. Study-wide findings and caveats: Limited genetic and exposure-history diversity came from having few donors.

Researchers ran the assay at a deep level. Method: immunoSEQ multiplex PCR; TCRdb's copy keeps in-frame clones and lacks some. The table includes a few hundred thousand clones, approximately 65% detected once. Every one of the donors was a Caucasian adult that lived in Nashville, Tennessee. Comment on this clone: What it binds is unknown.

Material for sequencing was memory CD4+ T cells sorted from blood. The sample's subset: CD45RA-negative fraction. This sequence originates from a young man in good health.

This CDR3 is CASSLRLGQGYEQYF. CDR3 sequence (DNA): TGTGCCAGCAGCCTGAGGTTGGGACAGGGCTACGAGCAGTACTTC. The chain couples TRBV7-7 to TRBJ2-7; TRBD1 aligns across 9 bases. From germline, CDR1 is SSHAT and CDR2 FNYEAQ (reference sequence). Trimming cost V 5 bases and J 3 bases; bases outside gene matches: 8. CDR3 length: 15 amino acids.